This T cell receptor beta chain derives from a study of blood T cell repertoires in COVID-19. Study-wide context: Collection of acute and convalescent COVID-19 samples took place in the United States, Italy and Spain. T cells, B-cell-depleted T cells, or PBMCs supplied cDNA or gDNA.

J was trimmed by 4 bases and V by 5 bases; bases with no gene match: 14. This CDR3 has 17 residues. Looked up from germline, CDR1 is LNHNV and CDR2 is YYDKDF (reference sequence). This clone was seen repeatedly, ten times or more. The method was immunoSEQ multiplex PCR; TCRdb's version includes in-frame clones alone and lacks a portion of them. The profile covers roughly 200,000 clones, with about 85% appearing a single time and about 20% taken by the ten largest. This TCR was recovered from a human donor in a cohort sampled during active COVID-19. The material sequenced was peripheral blood. The chain carries TRBV15 and TRBJ2-3; TRBD1 matches 8 bases. CDR3 sequence reads: CATSGWRGRGQADTQYF. For the CDR3, the DNA is TGTGCCACCAGCGGCTGGCGAGGCAGGGGGCAAGCAGATACGCAGTATTTT.